One sample yielded the 27 T cell receptor beta chains listed below, sequenced in a study of blood T cell repertoires in COVID-19. The method was immunoSEQ multiplex PCR; TCRdb's version includes in-frame clones alone and lacks a portion of them. The sample carries roughly 190,000 clones, 87% recorded once. Material for sequencing was PBMCs or T cells enriched from blood (not recorded which). The receptors originated from a woman aged 25 to 39 who had recovered from COVID-19.

The J gene is TRBJ2-7, the V gene TRBV7-9; the D gene is possibly TRBD1 (5 bases). V shed 4 bases and J shed 0 bases, with 13 bases lying between them. CDR1 is SEHNR, CDR2 FQNEAQ, per germline (reference sequence). There are 15 residues in the CDR3. The chain's CDR3 is CASSYRLTDSYEQYF. CDR3 nucleotide sequence: TGTGCCAGCAGCTACAGGCTTACCGACTCCTACGAGCAGTACTTC.

The chain uses TRBV30 and TRBJ2-7; perhaps TRBD2 as D (5 bases). CDR3 size: 12 residues. V gave up 6 bases and J gave up 0 bases, with 9 bases separating them. CDR1 and CDR2 from the germline V gene are GTSNPN and SVGIG (reference sequence). The CDR3 here is CACGEYSYEQYF. CDR3 coding DNA: TGTGCCTGTGGGGAGTACTCCTACGAGCAGTACTTC. Drawing the rest from reference TRBV30 and TRBJ2-7, the complete variable domain is SQTIHQWPATLVQPVGSPLSLECTVEGTSNPNLYWYRQAAGRGLQLLFYSVGIGQISSEVPQNLSASRPQDRQFILSSKKLLLSDSGFYLCACGEYSYEQYFGPGTRLTVT.

The chain is built from TRBV2 and TRBJ2-1; D is possibly TRBD1 (6 bases). The CDR3 sequence is 14 residues long. CDR1 is SNHLY, CDR2 FYNNEI, per germline. V was shortened by 6 bases and J by 12 bases, with 21 bases between the two germline ends. CDR3 sequence: CASSLLPGAWGQFF. CDR3 sequence (DNA): TGTGCCAGCAGCCTCCTTCCAGGGGCCTGGGGGCAGTTCTTC.

The chain employs TRBV5-4 and TRBJ2-5; 10 positions match TRBD2. The V gene's germline CDR1 is SGHNT and CDR2 YYREEE (reference sequence). The ends lost 0 bases at V and 4 bases at J; junction bases unmatched: 3. There are 15 residues in the CDR3. In nucleotides, the CDR3 is TGTGCCAGCAGCTTGGGAGCGGGAGGGCCAGAGACCCAGTACTTC. Its protein product is CASSLGAGGPETQYF. Full variable domain (outside the CDR3, taken from reference TRBV5-4 and TRBJ2-5): ETGVTQSPTHLIKTRGQQVTLRCSSQSGHNTVSWYQQALGQGPQFIFQYYREEENGRGNFPPRFSGLQFPNYSSELNVNALELDDSALYLCASSLGAGGPETQYFGPGTRLLVL.

This chain connects TRBV28 to TRBJ1-6; D remains unclear. V was trimmed by 5 bases and J by 8 bases, leaving 10 bases between them. Germline CDR1 is MDHEN and CDR2 is SYDVKM. The CDR3 has 13 amino acids. Written as DNA, the CDR3 is TGTGCCAGCAGTGATGTCCGAGATTCACCCCTCCACTTT. Translation: CASSDVRDSPLHF.

This clone was detected only once. This chain links TRBV19 with TRBJ2-5; D gene ambiguous. This CDR3 has 14 amino acids. Trimming removed 4 bases from V and 0 bases from J, with 9 bases in between. Germline lookup yields CDR1 LNHDA and CDR2 SQIVND (reference sequence). DNA of the CDR3: TGTGCCAGTAGTAGCCAGTTGTACCAAGAGACCCAGTACTTC. This codes for CASSSQLYQETQYF.

Only a few counts were recorded for this clone. The V gene is TRBV11-2, the J gene TRBJ2-2, with D perhaps matching TRBD1 (6 bases). This CDR3 has 16 amino acids. Germline values: CDR1 SGHAT, CDR2 FQNNGV. The ends were cut back, 0 bases at V and 5 bases at J, with 13 bases in the middle. The CDR3 DNA sequence: TGTGCCAGCAGCTTAGATTTGAGAAGGGGGACCGGGGAGCTGTTTTTT. Amino acid sequence: CASSLDLRRGTGELFF.

The chain uses TRBV12-3 or TRBV12-4 and TRBJ1-1; D remains unclear. The CDR3 has 13 residues. Trimming cost V 5 bases and J 2 bases, with 9 bases left between them. CDR3 protein: CASSIQENTEAFF. In nucleotides, the CDR3 is TGTGCCAGCAGTATCCAGGAAAACACTGAAGCTTTCTTT.

The chain recombines TRBV7-6 with TRBJ2-3; 7 nucleotides agree with TRBD1. The V gene's germline CDR1 is SGHVS and CDR2 FNYEAQ. The V and J ends lost 1 base and 4 bases, in that order; junction bases with no gene match: 5. The CDR3 runs 15 residues. CDR3 bases: TGTGCCAGCAGCTTAGTTGACAGGGTTCCAGATACGCAGTATTTT. Protein sequence: CASSLVDRVPDTQYF.

The J gene is TRBJ2-5, the V gene TRBV27; TRBD2 aligns across 12 bases. The CDR3 totals 18 residues. Unmatched junction bases numbered 16, after V lost 6 bases and J lost 5 bases. Germline CDR1 reads MNHEY; CDR2 reads SMNVEV (reference sequence). The CDR3 bases are TGTGCCAGCAGACACTCGAACAGGGCTAGCGGGAGGGTGGAGACCCAGTACTTC. Protein: CASRHSNRASGRVETQYF.

V is TRBV7-9 and J is TRBJ2-1; maybe TRBD2 (7 bases). In germline, CDR1 is SEHNR, CDR2 FQNEAQ (reference sequence). Deletions cut 4 bases from V and 0 bases from J, with 16 bases between. The CDR3 spans 17 residues. The CDR3 region is CASSSNGGGSSYNEQFF. Written as DNA, the CDR3 is TGTGCCAGCAGCTCTAATGGGGGCGGGAGCTCCTACAATGAGCAGTTCTTC.

The chain joins TRBV19 to TRBJ1-6; 8 bases agree with TRBD1. Trimming at V came to 3 bases and at J to 6 bases, leaving 7 bases not matched to a gene. The CDR3 length is 16 residues. Per germline, CDR1 LNHDA and CDR2 SQIVND (reference sequence). CDR3 DNA sequence: TGTGCCAGTAGTATCGGCCAGGGGGCTATTAATTCACCCCTCCACTTT. This codes for CASSIGQGAINSPLHF. Full variable domain (missing parts from reference TRBV19 and TRBJ1-6): DGGITQSPKYLFRKEGQNVTLSCEQNLNHDAMYWYRQDPGQGLRLIYYSQIVNDFQKGDIAEGYSVSREKKESFPLTVTSAQKNPTAFYLCASSIGQGAINSPLHFGNGTRLTVT.

The V gene is TRBV4-2, the J gene TRBJ2-5, with 8 bases lining up with TRBD2. The germline V gene has CDR1 LGHNA and CDR2 YNFKEQ. The CDR3 has 15 amino acids. V shed 0 bases and J 6 bases; nucleotides not matched to a gene: 6. CDR3 protein: CASSQDRTSRQTQYF. The CDR3 DNA is TGTGCCAGCAGCCAAGATCGGACTAGCCGGCAGACCCAGTACTTC.

The rearrangement uses TRBV27 and TRBJ1-5; possibly TRBD1 for D (6 bases). Germline V CDR1 and CDR2: MNHEY, SMNVEV (reference sequence). V was pared by 0 bases and J by 7 bases, with 19 bases between. The CDR3 covers 17 residues. CDR3 protein: CASSLSRGFRGEQPQHF. The CDR3 DNA reads TGTGCCAGCAGTTTATCGAGGGGCTTCAGGGGCGAGCAGCCCCAGCATTTT.

This chain connects TRBV18 to TRBJ2-2, with a tentative D call TRBD2 (5 bases). V lost 3 bases and J 6 bases, leaving 11 bases between the germline ends. Germline V gene sequence: CDR1 KGHSH, CDR2 LQKENI. The CDR3 has 14 amino acids. CDR3 sequence (DNA): TGTGCCAGCTCACCGGTGGGGAGCGCCGGGGAGCTGTTTTTT. Its protein product is CASSPVGSAGELFF. The entire variable domain, with the rest obtained from reference TRBV18 and TRBJ2-2, is as follows: NAGVMQNPRHLVRRRGQEARLRCSPMKGHSHVYWYRQLPEEGLKFMVYLQKENIIDESGMPKERFSAEFPKEGPSILRIQQVVRGDSAAYFCASSPVGSAGELFFGEGSRLTVL.

This chain joins TRBV27 and TRBJ1-5, with D possibly being TRBD1 (5 bases). This CDR3 is built from 13 residues. Germline CDR1 is MNHEY and CDR2 is SMNVEV (reference sequence). V was trimmed by 6 bases and J by 9 bases, leaving 15 bases between them. The CDR3 coding sequence is TGTGCCAGCAGCTCGCGGGGACCATTGCCCCAGCATTTT. This codes for CASSSRGPLPQHF.

The chain links TRBV9 to TRBJ2-3; TRBD2 agrees at 10 bases. The germline CDR1 and CDR2 sequences are SGDLS and YYNGEE. V trimming: 2 bases; J trimming: 2 bases; junction bases outside the gene matches: 5. The CDR3 runs 16 residues. This CDR3 reads CASSVGSGRNTDTQYF. For the CDR3, the DNA is TGTGCCAGCAGCGTTGGTAGCGGGAGGAACACAGATACGCAGTATTTT.

The CDR3 bases are TGTGCTAGTGGTTTGGCTACGGGACAGGCAAATTCACCCCTCCACTTT. It codes for CASGLATGQANSPLHF. The chain employs TRBV12-5 and TRBJ1-6; TRBD1 matches at 8 bases. This CDR3 contains 16 residues. Trimming took 1 base from V and 7 from J; bases not matched to a gene: 6. The germline V gene encodes CDR1 LGHNT and CDR2 FRNRAP.

The chain links TRBV24-1 to TRBJ2-1; 11 positions agree with TRBD2. CDR3 size: 16 residues. Trimming removed 4 bases from V and 7 bases from J; junction bases left unmatched: 8. Germline assignment: CDR1 KGHDR and CDR2 SFDVKD. The CDR3 DNA follows: TGTGCCACCAGTGAAGGGACTAGCGGCCTCGGTAATGAGCAGTTCTTC. Its protein product is CATSEGTSGLGNEQFF.

V is TRBV2 and J is TRBJ1-4; no definite D call. The CDR3 consists of 16 residues. Germline V lookup: CDR1 SNHLY, CDR2 FYNNEI. V was shortened by 7 bases and J by 8 bases, with 23 bases between the two germline ends. As DNA, the CDR3 is TGTGCCAGCAAGTCGGAGGGTTTGGTTTTCGGAGAAAAACTGTTTTTT. The encoded protein is CASKSEGLVFGEKLFF.

J is TRBJ1-3 and V is TRBV27; 9 nucleotides line up with TRBD1. The CDR3 loop spans 17 amino acids. V shed 4 bases, J shed 0 bases, and the junction held 7 bases outside the gene matches. Germline loops: CDR1 MNHEY, CDR2 SMNVEV (reference sequence). The CDR3, as DNA: TGTGCCAGCAGTTCTCAGACAGGGGGGAACTCTGGAAACACCATATATTTT. Its protein product is CASSSQTGGNSGNTIYF.

The chain has TRBV3-1 (or the pseudogene TRBV3-2) and TRBJ2-3; 8 bases agree with TRBD2. With 4 bases clipped from V and 4 bases from J, the junction kept 10 bases outside the gene matches. CDR1 and CDR2 (germline): LGHDT, YNNKEL (reference sequence). The CDR3 consists of 16 residues. The CDR3 DNA is TGTGCCAGCAGCCCTGACACGGGGGGGCTCGCAGATACGCAGTATTTT. Amino acids: CASSPDTGGLADTQYF.

V gene TRBV28 combines with J gene TRBJ1-2; D gene unclear. The CDR3 sequence is 14 residues long. Germline CDR1 MDHEN, CDR2 SYDVKM. Between the trimmed V and J ends, which lost 6 bases and 4 bases, there was a span of 15 bases. CDR3 bases: TGTGCCAGCAGCGTGGACTCCCGAGGCTATGGCTACACCTTC. Protein product: CASSVDSRGYGYTF.

The CDR3 is CASRPRLARITYGYTF. CDR3 in DNA: TGTGCCAGCAGGCCTCGGTTGGCGAGGATTACTTATGGCTACACCTTC. V is TRBV6-2 or TRBV6-3 and J is TRBJ1-2, with D hard to call. This CDR3 is 16 amino acids long. V lost 6 bases and J 5 bases, leaving 22 bases between the germline ends. Germline V lookup: CDR1 MNHEY, CDR2 SVGEGT.

The chain employs TRBV27 and TRBJ1-2; TRBD1 is a possible D gene (6 bases). This CDR3 region has 13 residues. Germline assignment: CDR1 MNHEY and CDR2 SMNVEV (reference sequence). Trimming pared 4 bases from V and 12 bases from J, leaving 18 bases between. CDR3 amino acids: CASSYSGAGGHTF. The CDR3 nucleotides read TGTGCCAGCAGTTACTCAGGTGCTGGGGGCCACACCTTC.

This clone was counted once. The genes are TRBV12-3 or TRBV12-4 and TRBJ2-7; D gene uncertain. The CDR3 consists of 12 residues. V lost 2 bases, J lost 6 bases, and 8 bases lay in between. This CDR3 is CASSLWQAEQYF. The CDR3 nucleotides are TGTGCCAGCAGTTTATGGCAGGCCGAGCAGTACTTC.

This chain links TRBV6-4 with TRBJ2-7; TRBD1 matches at 8 bases. Trimming removed 6 bases from V and 0 bases from J; junction bases left unmatched: 4. This CDR3 spans 14 amino acids. Germline V gene lookup returns CDR1 MRHNA and CDR2 SNTAGT. CDR3 in DNA: TGTGCCAGCAGACGGGACAGGAGCTCCTACGAGCAGTACTTC. Protein product: CASRRDRSSYEQYF.